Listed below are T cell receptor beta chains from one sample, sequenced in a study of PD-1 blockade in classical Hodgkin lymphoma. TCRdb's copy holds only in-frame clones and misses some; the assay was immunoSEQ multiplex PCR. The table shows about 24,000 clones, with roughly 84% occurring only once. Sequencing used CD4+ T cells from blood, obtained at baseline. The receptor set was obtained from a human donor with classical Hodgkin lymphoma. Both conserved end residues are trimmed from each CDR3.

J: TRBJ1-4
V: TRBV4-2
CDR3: ASSQVLSQNNEKLF

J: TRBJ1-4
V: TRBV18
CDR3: ASSPPGSNEKLF

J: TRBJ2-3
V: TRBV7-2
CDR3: ASSSYGQSTDTQY

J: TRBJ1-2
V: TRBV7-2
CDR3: ASSLLRGPNYGYT

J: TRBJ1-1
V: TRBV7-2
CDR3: ASSYRQGSEAF

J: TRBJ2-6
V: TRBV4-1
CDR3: ASSQDGGVSGANVLT

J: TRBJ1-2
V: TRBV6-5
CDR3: ASSYTEARGWSGYT

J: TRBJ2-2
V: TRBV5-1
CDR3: ASSGGLASRPGELF

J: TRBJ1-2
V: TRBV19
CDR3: ASSFLTGGGGYT

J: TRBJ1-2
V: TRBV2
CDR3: ASSVGGLHGYT

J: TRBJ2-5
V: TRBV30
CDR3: AHTPGLLRETQY

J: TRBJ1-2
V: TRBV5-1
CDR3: ASSLEPGGNYGYT

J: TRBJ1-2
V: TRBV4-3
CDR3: ASSQDAENYGYT

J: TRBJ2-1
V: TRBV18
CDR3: ASSPLDGEQF

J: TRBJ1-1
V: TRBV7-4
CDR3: ASSLQGSTEAF

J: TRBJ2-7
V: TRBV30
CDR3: AWSLPRGFSYEQY

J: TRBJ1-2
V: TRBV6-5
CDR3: AVRGGPTGYT

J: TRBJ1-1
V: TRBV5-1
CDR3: ASSLRGNNRLNTEAF

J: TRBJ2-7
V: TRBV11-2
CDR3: ASSPANEQY

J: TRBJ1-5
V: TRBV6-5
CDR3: ASSRDKYQPQH

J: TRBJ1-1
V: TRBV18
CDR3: ASSIGQEREAF

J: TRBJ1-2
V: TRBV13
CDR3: ASSLAGINYGYT

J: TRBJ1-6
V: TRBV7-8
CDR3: ASSLGPRNSPLH

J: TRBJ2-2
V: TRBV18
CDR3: ASSQGDTGELF

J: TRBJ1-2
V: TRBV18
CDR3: ASSPLETRNYGYT

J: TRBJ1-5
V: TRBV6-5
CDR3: ASSSGGGRGNQPQH

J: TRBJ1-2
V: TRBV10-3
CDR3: AISGTEGYGYT

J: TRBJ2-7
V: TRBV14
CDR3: ASSLNYEQY

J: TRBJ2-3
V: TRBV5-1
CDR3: ASSSQSSLDTQY

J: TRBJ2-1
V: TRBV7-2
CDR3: ASSSTDRAGHNEQF

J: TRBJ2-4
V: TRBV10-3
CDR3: AISDRTSGDKNIQY

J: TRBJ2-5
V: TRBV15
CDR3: ATSRDWAGGETQY

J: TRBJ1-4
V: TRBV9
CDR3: ASSVGGDGRKLF

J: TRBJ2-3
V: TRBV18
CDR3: ASSPTGVGDTQY

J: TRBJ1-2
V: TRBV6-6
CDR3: ASSPDWGAGGYT

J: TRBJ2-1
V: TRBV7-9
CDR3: ASSSYGPSGEQF

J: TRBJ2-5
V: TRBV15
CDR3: ATSSYREETQY

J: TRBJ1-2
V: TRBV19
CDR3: ASSDTGGVRGYT

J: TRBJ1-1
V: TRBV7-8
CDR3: ASSLVYLGALNTEAF

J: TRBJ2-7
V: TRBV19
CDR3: ASSAGQGRYEQY

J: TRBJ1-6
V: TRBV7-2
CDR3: ASSLALQGSSYNSPLH

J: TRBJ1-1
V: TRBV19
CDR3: ASSPIDYLNTEAF

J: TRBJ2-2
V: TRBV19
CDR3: ASSKGSTGELF

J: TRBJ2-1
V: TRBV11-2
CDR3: ASSPRVEQF

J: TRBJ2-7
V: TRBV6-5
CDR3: ASRGQGTYEQY

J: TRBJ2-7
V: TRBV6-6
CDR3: ASSYSGTTAQY

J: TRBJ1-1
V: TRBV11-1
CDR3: ASSPRRDMNTEAF

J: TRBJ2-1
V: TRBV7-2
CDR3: ASSPRGSSYNEQF

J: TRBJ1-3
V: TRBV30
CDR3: AWNGSPSGNTIY

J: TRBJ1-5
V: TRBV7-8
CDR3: ASRSSGSYSNQPQH

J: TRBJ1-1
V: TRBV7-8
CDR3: ASSLGGQGHTEAF

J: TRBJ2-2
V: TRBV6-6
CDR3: ASTTDGHQYTGELF

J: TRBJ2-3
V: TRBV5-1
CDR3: ASSLNPSGTDTQY

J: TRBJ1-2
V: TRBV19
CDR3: AGGSGGGYT

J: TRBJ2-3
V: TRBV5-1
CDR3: ASSWHGGTDTQY

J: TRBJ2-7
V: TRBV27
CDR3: ASNSLAGGQINEQY

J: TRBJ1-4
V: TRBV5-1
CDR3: ASSSQGLWDEKLF

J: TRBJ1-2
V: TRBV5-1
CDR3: ASSLGHAGSAYGYT

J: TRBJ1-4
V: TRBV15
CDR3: ATSRVVNNEKLF

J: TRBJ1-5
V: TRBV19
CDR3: ASRPGGGGFNQPQH